This TCR beta chain was recorded in a study of cytomegalovirus exposure and HLA in healthy donors. On the study more broadly: An analysis done earlier identified around 100 million unique TCR beta sequences from approximately 170 million T cells.

Looked up from germline, CDR1 is SQVTM and CDR2 is ANQGSEA. The CDR3 totals 15 residues. V gave up 4 bases and J gave up 4 bases, with 19 bases separating them. Study-wide points: A later examination showed that TCR association rates differed by HLA locus, with DRB1 most and HLA-C fewest. TCR beta V- and J-gene trimming was later associated with a missense DCLRE1C variant.

Unrecorded immune exposure was likely among donors, who were nominally healthy when sampled. PCR employed 60 Vbeta and 13 Jbeta primers. Clones were read by immunoSEQ multiplex PCR, and TCRdb kept only the in-frame ones, dropping some. The sample records about 67,000 clones, roughly 78% being singletons. This clone was observed a handful of times. Antigen: not known. This receptor was taken from a woman aged 25 to 39 in good health and CMV-seronegative. This chain uses TRBV29-1 with TRBJ1-2; weak D call: TRBD1 (5 bases). The source material was PBMCs. The CDR3 reads CSVGGREPWSYGYTF. CDR3 coding DNA: TGCAGCGTTGGGGGGAGGGAGCCATGGAGCTATGGCTACACCTTC.